Below, 5 T cell receptor beta chains from the same sample are listed, as sequenced in a study of T cell responses to AZD1222 COVID-19 vaccine. Assay used: immunoSEQ multiplex PCR; TCRdb lists only in-frame clones, some missing. There are about 85,000 clones in the sample; less than 85% occur only once, and roughly 5% lies in the top ten. This material consisted of peripheral blood, taken 28 days after the second AZD1222 dose. These receptors originate from an adult who received the AZD1222 COVID-19 vaccine.

The gene calls are TRBV9 and TRBJ2-2; D unresolved. V shed 2 bases and J shed 3 bases, with 5 bases lying between them. CDR1 and CDR2 from the germline V gene are SGDLS and YYNGEE. There are 13 residues in the CDR3. The CDR3 is CASSVGHTGELFF. CDR3 coding DNA: TGTGCCAGCAGCGTCGGTCACACCGGGGAGCTGTTTTTT.

This chain links TRBV7-9 with TRBJ2-7, with TRBD2 identical over 11 bases. Germline assignment: CDR1 SEHNR and CDR2 FQNEAQ (reference sequence). The CDR3 sequence is 15 residues long. V lost 5 bases and J lost 6; bases outside the gene matches: 9. The CDR3 here is CASSPTSGSVGEQYF. The DNA for the CDR3 is TGTGCCAGCAGCCCCACTAGCGGGAGTGTGGGCGAGCAGTACTTC.

The rearrangement links TRBV28 to TRBJ2-5; D is unresolved. The CDR3 has 12 amino acids. Germline V lookup: CDR1 MDHEN, CDR2 SYDVKM. V lost 2 bases and J 9 bases, leaving 10 bases between the germline ends. CDR3 coding DNA: TGTGCCAGCAGTTTACCGGGTGGGGCCCAGTACTTC. Translating it yields CASSLPGGAQYF. The full variable domain, its missing parts supplied by reference TRBV28 and TRBJ2-5, is DVKVTQSSRYLVKRTGEKVFLECVQDMDHENMFWYRQDPGLGLRLIYFSYDVKMKEKGDIPEGYSVSREKKERFSLILESASTNQTSMYLCASSLPGGAQYFGPGTRLLVL.

The rearrangement joins TRBV7-2 to TRBJ1-4, with unresolved D. Trimming stripped 1 base from V and 6 bases from J, with 6 bases between. In germline, CDR1 is SGHTA, CDR2 FQGNSA. The CDR3 sequence is 13 residues long. CDR3 bases: TGTGCCAGCAGCTTAGAGCATCATGAAAAACTGTTTTTT. It specifies CASSLEHHEKLFF. The complete variable domain, with remaining parts taken from reference TRBV7-2 and TRBJ1-4, reads GAGVSQSPSNKVTEKGKDVELRCDPISGHTALYWYRQSLGQGLEFLIYFQGNSAPDKSGLPSDRFSAERTGGSVSTLTIQRTQQEDSAVYLCASSLEHHEKLFFGSGTQLSVL.

This clone was detected a few times. The chain has TRBV2 and TRBJ1-2; 7 bases map to TRBD1. The CDR3 extends over 14 amino acids. Germline values: CDR1 SNHLY, CDR2 FYNNEI. Losses at the gene ends were 4 bases for V and 6 bases for J; bases not matched to a gene: 8. For the CDR3, the DNA is TGTGCCAGCAGTGGAGACAGGGCAAACGATGGCTACACCTTC. The encoded protein is CASSGDRANDGYTF.